This T cell receptor beta chain emerged from a study of blood T cell repertoires in COVID-19 (dated by TCRdb to about 2020). Broadly, across the study: The collaborator samples originated in the United States, Italy and Spain and spanned the acute and convalescent phases of COVID-19. The prospective study material was composed of cDNA or gDNA derived from T cells, B-cell-depleted T cells, or PBMCs. Deeply sampled blood TCRbeta repertoires from subjects exposed to, actively infected with, or recovered from COVID-19 were included in the dataset. The repertoires were made available in a free public database intended to serve as a resource for research on the immune response to SARS-CoV-2. Samples came from the ongoing ImmuneRACE study (first 160 participants) plus 1,254 subjects from 6 global collaborators. Sample metadata almost always included a de-identified subject ID, COVID-19 status, age in years and sex. Where available, HLA class I and class II types were taken from metadata supplied by the sample provider and were not determined by assay-based typing.

The count of this clone is one. Its cognate antigen has yet to be identified. No qualities accompany the bases; no much larger clone lies one base away. In the prospective study, participants were 18 to 89 years old, resided in about two dozen geographic areas of the United States, and were enrolled through a virtual design. In the prospective study, cohorts were assigned on the basis of participant-reported clinical history obtained from a screening survey and a study questionnaire. Recovered participants in ImmuneRACE Cohort 3 were defined by two consecutive negative NP/OP PCR tests, clearance by a healthcare professional, or resolution of symptoms. Each participant in the prospective study had whole blood, serum and a nasopharyngeal or oropharyngeal swab collected by mobile phlebotomists. Participants in the prospective study had the option to provide additional blood draws and questionnaires over a 2-month period. Prospective study blood samples were shipped either frozen or at room temperature before DNA extraction.

Inclusive of the bounding cysteine and phenylalanine, the CDR3 is 15 residues long. Just the 45-base CDR3 DNA is kept, in frame starting at base 1. Per the germline V gene (reference sequence), LNHDA is the CDR1 and SQIVND is the CDR2. V has 1 base trimmed and J has 7 bases trimmed; junction bases matching no gene number 4. Summary of the overall study and its limitations: The quantity of clinical and demographic metadata differed by source and by participant and was supplied without curation.

The immunoSEQ Assay, a bias-controlled multiplex PCR, was used to amplify TCRbeta CDR3 regions from genomic DNA. From the authors' description of their analysis: Within the assay, amplification of reference gene primers was used to estimate how many nucleated cells each sample contained. Sequence reads were collapsed and filtered to measure the absolute abundance of every unique TCRbeta CDR3 rearrangement. Productive Simpson clonality was computed per sample as the square root of Simpson's diversity index over productive rearrangements. Held by TCRdb, this immuneACCESS table contains in-frame sequences only and omits some clones. Under half of the omission traces to an unresolved V gene where checked; the cause of the rest is unknown. The V and J calls and clone size are taken from that table; D and trimming were inferred from the DNA. Counted in this sample were about 250,000 clones; more than 85% of them appeared once. The ten largest account for approximately 1.7% of the sample.

Input material: PBMCs or T cells enriched from blood (not recorded which). The V gene is TRBV19 and the J gene is TRBJ1-6, with 7 bases matching TRBD1. The receptor's source is a woman between 45 and 65 years old who had recovered from COVID-19. The DNA reads TGTGCCAGTAGTATAGCCCGCAGGGGGAATTCACCCCTCCACTTT. Its amino acids are CASSIARRGNSPLHF.